A single T cell receptor beta chain is shown here with its context. No antigen is known for it. This record comes from a study of monozygotic twins with cystic fibrosis. Study-wide results and caveats: J usage was most co-twin-similar in 8 of 16 pairs, V in 13. In this small cohort, shared CDR3 numbers showed no association with age, concordance or disease severity. The repertoire was suggested to be naive-dominated, clonality median around 0.0093.

Generated by immunoSEQ multiplex PCR, the TCRdb table keeps only in-frame clones and is missing some. This sample has roughly 30,000 clones, with roughly 90% found just once. V lost 5 bases and J lost 0, with 11 bases in between. CDR3 length: 15 amino acids. Germline CDR1 WSHSY, CDR2 SAAADI. The source is a girl aged 2-10 years with cystic fibrosis. The rearrangement uses TRBV10-2 and TRBJ1-5, with a tentative D call TRBD1 (5 bases). Sequencing input: blood. The CDR3, as DNA: TGCGCCAGCAGTCATGACAGCTATAGCAATCAGCCCCAGCATTTT. Its protein is CASSHDSYSNQPQHF.